This paragraph covers one T cell receptor beta chain sequence. This clone was detected only once. Its antigen has not been determined. Per-base quality was not reported, and no clone a single base away is much larger than it. This sample is part of a study of blood T cell repertoires in COVID-19 (dated by TCRdb to the early 2020s). Study-level background: The collaborator samples originated in the United States, Italy and Spain and spanned the acute and convalescent phases of COVID-19. The prospective study material was composed of cDNA or gDNA derived from T cells, B-cell-depleted T cells, or PBMCs. The dataset comprised deeply sampled blood TCRbeta repertoires from subjects exposed to, actively infected with, or recovered from COVID-19. HLA class I and class II types, where available, came from metadata supplied by the sample provider rather than from assay-based typing. Samples were obtained from the ongoing ImmuneRACE study (first 160 participants) and from 950 to 1,500 subjects provided by 6 global collaborators. Nearly every sample came with metadata listing a de-identified subject ID, COVID-19 status, age in years and sex. The repertoires were released in a freely available public database intended as a resource for research on the immune response to SARS-CoV-2.

Each collaborating institution followed its own protocols to collect whole blood in K2EDTA tubes. Collaborator samples were shipped for TCRbeta analysis as frozen whole blood, isolated PBMCs, or DNA extracted from either sample type. The cysteine opens and the phenylalanine closes a CDR3 of 13 amino acids. Just CDR3 DNA is preserved here, 39 bases in frame from base 1. The germline V gene (reference sequence) gives CDR1 as MNHEY and CDR2 as SMNVEV. Trimming removed 5 bases from V and 5 bases from J, leaving 12 bases between the germline ends. What the work shows at the level of the full study, not this receptor alone: The quantity of clinical and demographic metadata differed by source and by participant and was supplied without curation.

The immunoSEQ Assay, a bias-controlled multiplex PCR, was used to amplify TCRbeta CDR3 regions from genomic DNA. The authors' pipeline ran thus. Within the assay, amplification of reference gene primers was used to estimate how many nucleated cells each sample contained. Sequence reads were collapsed and filtered to measure the absolute abundance of every unique TCRbeta CDR3 rearrangement. For each sample, productive Simpson clonality was calculated by taking the square root of Simpson's diversity index across productive rearrangements. Held by TCRdb, this immuneACCESS table contains in-frame sequences only and omits some clones. Under half of the omission traces to an unresolved V gene where checked; the cause of the rest is unknown. V, J and clone size were drawn from that table, and D and trimming were deduced from the DNA. The sample includes some 380,000 clones, with roughly 77% observed a single time. The ten largest clones capture approximately 1% of the sample.

The sample comprised peripheral blood. The V gene is TRBV27 and the J gene is TRBJ2-5; the D gene remains uncertain. The sequence derives from a human donor with acute or convalescent COVID-19. The donor label of this sample is uncertain. CDR3 protein: CASSKRSGETQYF. The nucleotides are TGTGCCAGCAGTAAGAGGAGTGGGGAGACCCAGTACTTC.